This record looks at one TCR beta chain sequence and its context. Its antigen is still unknown. The data were taken from a study of T cell responses to AZD1222 COVID-19 vaccine. Study-wide findings and caveats: Spike was spanned by vaccine-associated CD4 TCRs, which were dominant at 160-218 and 743-854.

Profiling relied on immunoSEQ multiplex PCR, and the TCRdb table lists in-frame clones only, not all of them. The sample comprises 100,000 to 120,000 clones, less than 90% of which are singletons, and around 1.7% rests with the top ten. This clonotype was obtained from an adult in good health. Material: peripheral blood, obtained on day 0 of AZD1222 vaccination.

CDR3 DNA: TGTGCCAGCAGCCAACCCAGTGAAGGGGCCGAGCAGTACTTC. Amino acid sequence: CASSQPSEGAEQYF. The chain links TRBV6-2 or TRBV6-3 to TRBJ2-7, with a weak D call TRBD1 (5 bases). Germline V CDR1 and CDR2: MNHEY, SVGEGT. The CDR3 is 14 amino acids. Trimming removed 6 bases at V and 6 bases at J, with 18 bases between.